This is a list of T cell receptor beta chains from one sample in a study of T-cell reconstitution after alpha-beta-depleted transplantation in children. MiXCR was run by TCRdb on the PCR reads, yielding one entry per CDR3 protein. The profile covers some 110,000 distinct CDR3 sequences, with over 9% appearing a single time and nearly 35% taken by the ten largest. The material sequenced was PBMCs, taken before TCRalphabeta/CD19-depleted stem cell transplant. The receptors stem from a boy between 2 and 15 years old with acute lymphoblastic leukemia, due to receive a stem cell transplant. CDR3s include the opening cysteine and the closing phenylalanine or tryptophan.

J gene,V gene,CDR3 protein
TRBJ2-6,TRBV11-2,CASSKAGANVLTF
TRBJ2-1,TRBV2,CASSPLAGNEQFF
TRBJ2-7,TRBV5-1,CASSFGLAGTYEQYF
TRBJ2-7,TRBV2,CATTGTGGMYEQYF
TRBJ1-1,TRBV19,CASKRTGGTEAFF
TRBJ2-2,TRBV7-9,CASSSRRSGELFF
TRBJ2-2,TRBV20-1,CSALAGGLDTGELFF
TRBJ2-1,TRBV27,CASSLSRLAGGNNEQFF
TRBJ2-1,TRBV27,CASSPESYNEQFF
TRBJ2-3,TRBV6-1,CASRMTSGRNTQYF
TRBJ2-6,TRBV13,CASSPYRGGNVLTF
TRBJ1-1,TRBV6-5,CASSYSVVSLLTEAFF
TRBJ2-1,TRBV5-5,CASSLGSGRHNEQFF
TRBJ2-1,TRBV15,CATSREVTSGRKFF
TRBJ1-1,TRBV18,CASSPLPQGANTEAFF
TRBJ2-3,TRBV10-2,CASSESAVSTDTQYF
TRBJ2-6,TRBV9,CASSVSPFGANVLTF
TRBJ2-1,TRBV20-1,CSARGWSGLEGNEQFF
TRBJ2-7,TRBV7-9,CASSQDLHALNEQYF
TRBJ2-1,TRBV5-1,CASSLDGLSLSYNEQFF
TRBJ2-1,TRBV5-1,CASSLVGGSGDEQFF
TRBJ1-5,TRBV5-6,CASSYRLRGSNQPQHF
TRBJ1-2,TRBV19,CASRRFYGYTF
TRBJ2-3,TRBV6-1,CASSQGLLRHTQYF
TRBJ2-5,TRBV7-2,CASSSPVQETQYF
TRBJ2-3,TRBV5-1,CASTIRGTSTDTQYF
TRBJ2-2,TRBV7-9,CASRSYANTGELFF
TRBJ2-1,TRBV6-1,CASSDYSGRTDEQFF
TRBJ2-1,TRBV7-2,CASSSYRGHEQFF
TRBJ1-4,TRBV29-1,CSVPSEGNRIATNEKLFF
TRBJ2-1,TRBV20-1,CSASGRPIYNEQFF
TRBJ2-1,TRBV7-9,CASSLGAGANNEQFF
TRBJ2-7,TRBV4-2,CASSQTRTMGEQYF
TRBJ2-3,TRBV4-2,CASSQDKGAGASLDTQYF
TRBJ1-2,TRBV5-6,CASSPNPRATNYGYTF
TRBJ2-2,TRBV5-1,CASSILAARNTGELFF
TRBJ1-2,TRBV6-5,CASSSYPGRGGISYTF
TRBJ2-1,TRBV10-3,CAISATAGGEQFF
TRBJ1-1,TRBV30,CAISPLAFF
TRBJ2-7,TRBV7-8,CASSFSFEQYF
TRBJ2-1,TRBV29-1,CSHRDRAYNEQFF
TRBJ2-7,TRBV6-6,CATRGLAGGSYEQYF
TRBJ2-1,TRBV5-6,CASSSNAQLGRVFYNEQFF
TRBJ2-7,TRBV9,CASSAGAGAGYEQYF
TRBJ2-7,TRBV12-3/TRBV12-4,CASRLNYDRPSAEQYF